These T cell receptor beta chains were read from a single sample in a study of beta chain features in type 1 diabetes. Measured with immunoSEQ multiplex PCR; TCRdb has only the in-frame clones, and not every one. The sample contains 680,000 or so clones, about a sixth of which appear only once. The material sequenced was naive CD4+ T cells from blood. Receptors originate from a man younger than 30 in good health. The conserved cysteine and the conserved F or W are not part of the CDR3 here.

TRBJ1-2	TRBV19	ASSIPTGGYT
TRBJ2-2	TRBV11-2	ASSASRRRDTGELF
TRBJ2-1	TRBV9	ASSVARPPGNEQF
TRBJ2-1	TRBV28	ASSLLRASGSYNEQF
TRBJ2-2	TRBV7-3	ASSSDLNTGELF
TRBJ2-2	TRBV5-4	ASSGGLARTGELF
TRBJ1-4	TRBV10-1	ASSDRVGEKLF
TRBJ2-1	TRBV7-3	ASSLRVRGSSYNEQF
TRBJ1-4	TRBV5-4	ASSEGQRSEKLF
TRBJ2-3	TRBV11-2	ASSLASGDTDTQY
TRBJ2-5	TRBV6-5	AIRTRETQY
TRBJ2-3	TRBV25-1	ASKTSGSPRDTQY
TRBJ2-4	TRBV28	ASSLLNLRAAKNIQY
TRBJ2-5	TRBV5-4	ASSLNRVETQY
TRBJ1-2	TRBV25-1	ASSGGTACT
TRBJ2-5	TRBV18	ASSQLQGTQETQY
TRBJ1-3	TRBV5-1	ASSSTLARGNTIY
TRBJ2-7	TRBV6-1	ASSDPRDRGIDEQY
TRBJ1-5	TRBV6-5	ASGDRGPSQPQH
TRBJ2-5	TRBV5-1	ATQRSLQETQY
TRBJ1-1	TRBV19	ASSRRSTEAF